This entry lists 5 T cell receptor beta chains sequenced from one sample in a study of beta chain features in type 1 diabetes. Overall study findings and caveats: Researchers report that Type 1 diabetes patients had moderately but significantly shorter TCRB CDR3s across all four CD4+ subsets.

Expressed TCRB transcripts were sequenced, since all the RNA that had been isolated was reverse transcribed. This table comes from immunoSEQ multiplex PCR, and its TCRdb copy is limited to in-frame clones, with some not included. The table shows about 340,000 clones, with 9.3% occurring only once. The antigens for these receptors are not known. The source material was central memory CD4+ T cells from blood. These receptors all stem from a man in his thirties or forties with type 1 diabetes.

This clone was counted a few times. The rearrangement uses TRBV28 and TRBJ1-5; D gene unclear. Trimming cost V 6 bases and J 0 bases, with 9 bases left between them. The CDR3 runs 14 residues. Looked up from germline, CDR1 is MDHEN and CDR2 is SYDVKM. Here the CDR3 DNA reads TGTGCCAGCAGCCGACTGAATAGCAATCAGCCCCAGCATTTT. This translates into CASSRLNSNQPQHF. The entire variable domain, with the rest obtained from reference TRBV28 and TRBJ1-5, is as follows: DVKVTQSSRYLVKRTGEKVFLECVQDMDHENMFWYRQDPGLGLRLIYFSYDVKMKEKGDIPEGYSVSREKKERFSLILESASTNQTSMYLCASSRLNSNQPQHFGDGTRLSIL.

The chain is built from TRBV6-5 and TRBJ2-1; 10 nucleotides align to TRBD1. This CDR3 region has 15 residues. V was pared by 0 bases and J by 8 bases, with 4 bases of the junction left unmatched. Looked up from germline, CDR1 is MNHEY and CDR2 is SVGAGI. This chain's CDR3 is CASSYSWDRGDEQFF. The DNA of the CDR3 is TGTGCCAGCAGTTACTCCTGGGACAGGGGCGATGAGCAGTTCTTC.

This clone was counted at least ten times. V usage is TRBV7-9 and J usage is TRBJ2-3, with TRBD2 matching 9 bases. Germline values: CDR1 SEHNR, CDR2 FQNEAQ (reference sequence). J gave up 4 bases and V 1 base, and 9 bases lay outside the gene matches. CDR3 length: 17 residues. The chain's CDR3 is CASSLERLAGSADTQYF. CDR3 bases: TGTGCCAGCAGCTTAGAGAGGCTAGCGGGGAGTGCAGATACGCAGTATTTT.

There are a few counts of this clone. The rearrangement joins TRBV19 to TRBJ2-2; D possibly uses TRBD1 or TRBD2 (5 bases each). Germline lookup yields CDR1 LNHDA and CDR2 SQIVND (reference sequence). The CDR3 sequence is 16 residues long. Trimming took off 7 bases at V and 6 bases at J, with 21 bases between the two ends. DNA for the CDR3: TGTGCCAGTAACCCAACCGGGACCAGCTTGCCCGGGGAGCTGTTTTTT. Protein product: CASNPTGTSLPGELFF.

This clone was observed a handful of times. The CDR3 reads CASSPMGGVDEKLFF. The CDR3 nucleotides are TGTGCCAGCAGCCCGATGGGGGGAGTGGATGAAAAACTGTTTTTT. The chain combines TRBV7-9 with TRBJ1-4, with TRBD1 as a possible D gene (5 bases). CDR3 size: 15 residues. Germline CDR1 is SEHNR and CDR2 is FQNEAQ (reference sequence). V was cut by 5 bases and J by 6 bases, with 16 bases left in between. Variable domain in full (rest from reference TRBV7-9 and TRBJ1-4): DTGVSQNPRHKITKRGQNVTFRCDPISEHNRLYWYRQTLGQGPEFLTYFQNEAQLEKSRLLSDRFSAERPKGSFSTLEIQRTEQGDSAMYLCASSPMGGVDEKLFFGSGTQLSVL.